Listed below are T cell receptor beta chains from one sample, sequenced in a study of blood T cell repertoires in COVID-19. The repertoire was sequenced with immunoSEQ multiplex PCR; TCRdb's copy has only in-frame clones and lacks some. The sample has around 23,000 clones, 80% to 90% seen once. The material sequenced was peripheral blood. Source of these receptors: a human donor in a cohort sampled during active COVID-19. The CDR3 runs from the conserved cysteine through the conserved F or W. The D gene is left open where the match is weak. Clone size is shown for a subset of rows, as once, few, many or a class of expanded clone.

NA TRBJ2-5 NA TRBV29-1 TGCAGCGGAGGGGGGGGCCGGGAAGAGACCCAGTACTTC CSGGGGREETQYF
NA TRBJ2-7 NA TRBV7-2 TGTGCCAGCAGCTTAACCATCCCCGGGGAGCAGTACTTC CASSLTIPGEQYF
NA TRBJ1-1 NA TRBV7-2 TGTGCCAGCAGCTTACAGCTAGACAGGAACACTGAAGCTTTCTTT CASSLQLDRNTEAFF
once TRBJ1-1 NA TRBV18 TGTGCCAGCTCACTCCACGGAACAGGGATCGACACTGAAGCTTTCTTT CASSLHGTGIDTEAFF
NA TRBJ2-4 TRBD1 TRBV15 TGTGCCACCAGCAGTTCCTTCTCCGGGACAGGGAGTTATAACATTCAGTACTTC CATSSSFSGTGSYNIQYF
NA TRBJ1-2 NA TRBV6-5 TGTGCCAGCAGTTACTCGGGGGGGCGGAACTATGGCTACACCTTC CASSYSGGRNYGYTF
NA TRBJ2-3 NA TRBV6-5 TGTGCCAGCAGCCTAGAGCCTGGGAGCACAGATACGCAGTATTTT CASSLEPGSTDTQYF
NA TRBJ1-3 NA TRBV7-8 TGTGCCAGCAGCTTAGCTGCGGGGAAAGGAAACACCATATATTTT CASSLAAGKGNTIYF
NA TRBJ1-1 NA TRBV5-1 TGCGCCAGCAGCCCCACAGGTAACACTGAAGCTTTCTTT CASSPTGNTEAFF
NA TRBJ2-5 NA TRBV10-3 TGTGCCATCAGTGTGGCGACAGGCGAGACCCAGTACTTC CAISVATGETQYF
once TRBJ2-3 TRBD2 TRBV18 TGTGCCAGCTCACCCCGACTAGCGGGGGGGTTCACAGATACGCAGTATTTT CASSPRLAGGFTDTQYF
NA TRBJ1-2 TRBD1 TRBV5-4 TGTGCCAGCAGCTCTACAGGGGACTCCTCTGGCTACACCTTC CASSSTGDSSGYTF
NA TRBJ2-1 TRBD2 TRBV2 TGTGCCAGCAAGGCTAGCGGGGGCCTCGAGCAGTTCTTC CASKASGGLEQFF
NA TRBJ1-4 NA TRBV30 TGTGCCTGGAGTGAGCCCCCGCGGAATGAAAAACTGTTTTTT CAWSEPPRNEKLFF
NA TRBJ2-1 TRBD1 TRBV18 TGTGCCAGCTCACTCCTAGGGGGCCATGAGCAGTTCTTC CASSLLGGHEQFF
NA TRBJ1-2 TRBD1 TRBV5-1 TGCGCCAGCAGCTTGGACGGCGACAGGGGGCCTTTTCGCACCTTC CASSLDGDRGPFRTF
NA TRBJ1-2 TRBD1 TRBV3-1/TRBV3-2 TGTGCCAGCAGCCAAGGAACGGGACAGGGTAACTATGGCTACACCTTC CASSQGTGQGNYGYTF
NA TRBJ1-6 NA TRBV5-6 TGTGCCAGCAGTAACAGGGTGGTTAATAATTCACCCCTCCACTTT CASSNRVVNNSPLHF
NA TRBJ1-2 NA TRBV4-1 TGCGCCAGCAGCCAAGAATTCTCGACCCAAAAACAGGGACGCTATGGCTACACCTTC CASSQEFSTQKQGRYGYTF
NA TRBJ2-1 TRBD2 TRBV5-6 TGTGCCAGCAGCTTGGGTAGCGGGGGGGCACGTGAGCAGTTCTTC CASSLGSGGAREQFF
few TRBJ1-6 TRBD1 TRBV18 TGTGCCAGCTCACTCTATCACCCGGGACAGAATTCACCCCTCCACTTT CASSLYHPGQNSPLHF
once TRBJ1-2 NA TRBV18 TGTGCCAGCTCGCGGGGGAATGGGTATGGCTACACCTTC CASSRGNGYGYTF
once TRBJ2-1 TRBD1 TRBV5-4 TGTGCCAGCAGCGGGGGACAGGGGGACGATGAGCAGTTCTTC CASSGGQGDDEQFF
NA TRBJ2-2 NA TRBV6-1 TGTGCCAGCAGTGAAGCCAGGATGAGGGAGCTGTTTTTT CASSEARMRELFF
NA TRBJ1-6 TRBD1 TRBV6-5 TGTGCCAGCAGTTACTCGGGGACAGAAAATTCACCCCTCCACTTT CASSYSGTENSPLHF
NA TRBJ1-4 NA TRBV2 TGTGCCAGCACCCCGGAGGAGTCAAATGAAAAACTGTTTTTT CASTPEESNEKLFF
NA TRBJ2-7 NA TRBV4-2 TGTGCCAGCAGCCAAGGGTCAGAACAGTACTTC CASSQGSEQYF
NA TRBJ2-4 NA TRBV24-1 TGTGCCACCAGCCAGGGTAACATTCAGTACTTC CATSQGNIQYF
NA TRBJ1-5 NA TRBV19 TGTGCCAGTAGTATAGATGCAACCCACGGGAATCAGCCCCAGCATTTT CASSIDATHGNQPQHF
NA TRBJ2-7 NA TRBV7-9 TGTGCCAGCAGCTTAGGAGGAGGGGAAACCTACGAGCAGTACTTC CASSLGGGETYEQYF
NA TRBJ2-1 TRBD2 TRBV3-1/TRBV3-2 TGTGCCAGCAGCCCCCTTTACCCTCGTAGCGGGTCCTACAATGAGCAGTTCTTC CASSPLYPRSGSYNEQFF
NA TRBJ1-6 NA TRBV28 TGTGCCAGCAGTTCTGAGAGGTCTTGGTCACCCCTCCACTTT CASSSERSWSPLHF
NA TRBJ1-2 NA TRBV19 TGTGCCAGTAGCCGCTATGGCTACACCTTC CASSRYGYTF
NA TRBJ2-3 TRBD2 TRBV7-2 TGTGCCAGCAGCTTAGGTAGCGGGAGAGATACGCAGTATTTT CASSLGSGRDTQYF
NA TRBJ2-3 NA TRBV10-1 TGCGCCAGCAGCCAAAACAGGGCAGATACGCAGTATTTT CASSQNRADTQYF
NA TRBJ2-1 TRBD2 TRBV7-8 TGTGCCAGCAGCTTAGGTACAGGGACTAGCTACAATGAGCAGTTCTTC CASSLGTGTSYNEQFF
NA TRBJ1-2 NA TRBV18 TGTGCCAGCTCACCACGGATCCAGGGAGGGGACTATGGCTACACCTTC CASSPRIQGGDYGYTF
NA TRBJ1-6 NA TRBV2 TGTGCCGGTAGGAGCTCCTATAATTCACCCCTCCACTTT CAGRSSYNSPLHF
NA TRBJ1-3 NA TRBV5-4 TGTGCCAGCAGCTTGGAGGCGGGTTTCTCTGGAAACACCATATATTTT CASSLEAGFSGNTIYF
NA TRBJ1-6 NA TRBV10-3 TGTGCCATCAGTGATCCTCCCTCACCCCTCCACTTT CAISDPPSPLHF
NA TRBJ2-5 TRBD1 TRBV11-2 TGTGCCAGCAGCTTACCAGGACAGGGGAAATGGGAGACCCAGTACTTC CASSLPGQGKWETQYF
NA TRBJ1-5 TRBD1 TRBV29-1 TGCAGCGTACGAACCGGGACAGCTTACAATCAGCCCCAGCATTTT CSVRTGTAYNQPQHF
NA TRBJ1-2 TRBD1 TRBV13 TGTGCCAGCAGCTTAGGATTTGTCGCAGGGGGCAGTTCTGGCTACACCTTC CASSLGFVAGGSSGYTF